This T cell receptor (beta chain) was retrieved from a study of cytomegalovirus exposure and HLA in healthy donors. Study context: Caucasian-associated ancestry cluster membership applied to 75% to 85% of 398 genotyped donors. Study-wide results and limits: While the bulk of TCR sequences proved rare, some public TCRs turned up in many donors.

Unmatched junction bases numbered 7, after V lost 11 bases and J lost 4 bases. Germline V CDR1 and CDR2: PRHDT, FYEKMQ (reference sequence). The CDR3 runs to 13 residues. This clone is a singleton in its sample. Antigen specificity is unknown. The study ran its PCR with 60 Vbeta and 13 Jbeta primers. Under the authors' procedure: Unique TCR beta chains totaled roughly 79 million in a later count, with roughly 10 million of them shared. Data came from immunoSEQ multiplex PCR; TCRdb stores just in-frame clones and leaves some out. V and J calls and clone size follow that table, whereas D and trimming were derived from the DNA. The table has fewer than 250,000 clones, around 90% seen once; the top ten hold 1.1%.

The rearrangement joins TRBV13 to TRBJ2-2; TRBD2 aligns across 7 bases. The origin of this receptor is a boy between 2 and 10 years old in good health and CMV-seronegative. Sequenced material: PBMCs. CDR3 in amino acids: CAAERDATGELFF. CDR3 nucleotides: TGTGCCGCCGAGCGGGACGCCACCGGGGAGCTGTTTTTT.